These 21 T cell receptor beta chains were sequenced from one sample in a study of shared clonotypes between healthy human individuals. Naive CD8 populations comprised CD45RO-negative cells positively selected for CCR7, excluding terminally differentiated effector memory CD45RA+ cells. Sequencing was performed with immunoSEQ multiplex PCR; in TCRdb, only in-frame clones are kept and a portion is missing. The table records about 580,000 clones, roughly 98% of them present only once. The sequenced material came from naive CD8+ T cells sorted from blood. Receptors were obtained from a man aged 30-40 years in good health.

The gene calls are TRBV28 and TRBJ1-2; D might be TRBD1 (6 bases). This CDR3 is 17 amino acids long. V was cut by 8 bases and J by 4 bases, with 26 bases left in between. CDR1 MDHEN and CDR2 SYDVKM come from the germline V gene. The CDR3 is CASRSPPSDRPLYGYTF. The DNA for the CDR3 is TGTGCCAGCCGATCCCCCCCCTCCGACAGGCCCCTCTATGGCTACACCTTC.

The chain has TRBV28 and TRBJ1-1; D remains unclear. Per the germline V gene, CDR1 is MDHEN and CDR2 is SYDVKM. The CDR3 runs to 15 residues. The ends were cut back, 5 bases at V and 1 base at J, with 14 bases in the middle. The CDR3 nucleotides read TGTGCCAGCAGTGTTTCGCCTGCGGGGAACACTGAAGCTTTCTTT. Translation: CASSVSPAGNTEAFF.

This clone was seen just once. The V gene is TRBV7-8, the J gene TRBJ2-7; the match to TRBD1 covers 10 bases. The trim removed 5 bases at V and 3 bases at J, leaving 7 bases unmatched. The CDR3 extends over 15 amino acids. CDR1 and CDR2 (germline): SGHVS, FQNEAQ. CDR3 sequence reads: CASSRGQGGVYEQYF. The CDR3 nucleotides are TGTGCCAGCAGCCGAGGACAGGGGGGCGTCTACGAGCAGTACTTC. Supplemented by reference TRBV7-8 and TRBJ2-7, the full variable domain reads GAGVSQSPRYKVAKRGQDVALRCDPISGHVSLFWYQQALGQGPEFLTYFQNEAQLDKSGLPSDRFFAERPEGSVSTLKIQRTQQEDSAVYLCASSRGQGGVYEQYFGPGTRLTVT.

About this clone: The sample holds other DNA sequences that translate to the same CDR3. The chain has TRBV28 and TRBJ2-1; 9 nucleotides match TRBD2. CDR1 is MDHEN, CDR2 SYDVKM, per germline. This CDR3 contains 15 residues. With V trimmed by 6 bases and J by 0 bases, 3 bases remained unmatched. CDR3 in amino acids: CASSLLAGSYNEQFF. The CDR3 bases are TGTGCCAGCAGCTTACTAGCGGGCTCCTACAATGAGCAGTTCTTC.

This rearrangement joins TRBV27 to TRBJ2-7, with 8 positions matching TRBD2. The germline V gene has CDR1 MNHEY and CDR2 SMNVEV (reference sequence). This CDR3 is built from 15 residues. The V and J ends lost 5 bases and 1 base, in that order; junction bases with no gene match: 7. The CDR3 nucleotides are TGTGCCAGCAGTGAAGTTAGCGGGATGTCCTACGAGCAGTACTTC. This sequence encodes CASSEVSGMSYEQYF.

This clone is a singleton in its sample. V gene TRBV7-6 combines with J gene TRBJ2-7, with D tentatively TRBD2 (6 bases). The CDR3 totals 15 residues. The V end was cut by 1 base, the J end by 2 bases, with 12 bases between. CDR1 is SGHVS and CDR2 is FNYEAQ in the germline V gene. CDR3 protein: CASSLELGLPYEQYF. CDR3 sequence (DNA): TGTGCCAGCAGCTTAGAACTAGGACTACCCTACGAGCAGTACTTC.

This clone was detected once. The chain couples TRBV27 to TRBJ2-5; possible D gene TRBD2, 6 bases. The CDR3 spans 17 residues. CDR1 and CDR2 from the germline V gene are MNHEY and SMNVEV (reference sequence). V was shortened by 3 bases and J by 5 bases, with 22 bases between the two germline ends. Here the CDR3 DNA reads TGTGCCAGCAGTTTGAATCTGCCAGCGGGCTCAAGGGAGACCCAGTACTTC. Translated: CASSLNLPAGSRETQYF.

CDR3 amino acids: CASSQDVGRGLYNEQFF. The CDR3 DNA sequence: TGCGCCAGCAGCCAAGATGTCGGCAGGGGCCTCTACAATGAGCAGTTCTTC. The rearrangement joins TRBV4-3 to TRBJ2-1; maybe TRBD1 (6 bases). V was cut by 0 bases and J by 3 bases, with 15 bases left in between. Germline assignment: CDR1 LGHNA and CDR2 YSLEER. CDR3 length: 17 residues.

V gene TRBV5-4 combines with J gene TRBJ2-7; 10 bases fit TRBD2. Germline trimming cut 4 bases from V and 1 base from J; bases unmatched to any gene: 5. Germline lookup yields CDR1 SGHNT and CDR2 YYREEE (reference sequence). This CDR3 is built from 15 residues. CDR3: CASSQGTSESYEQYF. CDR3 DNA: TGTGCCAGCAGCCAAGGGACTAGCGAGTCCTACGAGCAGTACTTC.

This chain joins TRBV15 and TRBJ1-1; D unclear. V was shortened by 5 bases and J by 2 bases, with 9 bases between the two germline ends. Germline CDR1 LNHNV, CDR2 YYDKDF (reference sequence). CDR3 length: 13 residues. CDR3 residues: CATSDLLNTEAFF. CDR3 sequence (DNA): TGTGCCACCAGCGACTTGCTTAACACTGAAGCTTTCTTT. The full variable domain, completed using reference TRBV15 and TRBJ1-1, is DAMVIQNPRYQVTQFGKPVTLSCSQTLNHNVMYWYQQKSSQAPKLLFHYYDKDFNNEADTPDNFQSRRPNTSFCFLDIRSPGLGDTAMYLCATSDLLNTEAFFGQGTRLTVV.

The gene calls are TRBV11-2 and TRBJ2-2, with TRBD2 matching over 8 bases. CDR1 and CDR2 from the germline V gene are SGHAT and FQNNGV. This CDR3 has 19 residues. V lost 5 bases, J lost 2 bases, and 16 bases stayed unmatched. CDR3 sequence: CASSPHRGLEIHNTGELFF. CDR3 coding DNA: TGTGCCAGCAGCCCCCACCGGGGACTAGAGATTCACAACACCGGGGAGCTGTTTTTT. Combining the CDR3 with reference TRBV11-2 and TRBJ2-2 gives the whole variable domain EAGVAQSPRYKIIEKRQSVAFWCNPISGHATLYWYQQILGQGPKLLIQFQNNGVVDDSQLPKDRFSAERLKGVDSTLKIQPAKLEDSAVYLCASSPHRGLEIHNTGELFFGEGSRLTVL.

The chain carries TRBV15 and TRBJ2-7; 7 bases map to TRBD1. Trimming at V came to 6 bases and at J to 3 bases, leaving 8 bases not matched to a gene. The CDR3 consists of 14 residues. Germline-derived CDR1 and CDR2 are LNHNV and YYDKDF (reference sequence). CDR3 loop: CATRVDRNHYEQYF. The DNA of the CDR3 is TGTGCCACCAGGGTGGACAGGAACCACTACGAGCAGTACTTC.

In its sample, this clone was seen once. The chain uses TRBV10-2 and TRBJ1-5; D might be TRBD1 (5 bases). Per germline, CDR1 WSHSY and CDR2 SAAADI. CDR3 length: 14 amino acids. Trimming took off 3 bases at V and 4 bases at J, with 10 bases between the two ends. CDR3 DNA sequence: TGCGCCAGCAGTGAAAGGGGATGGAATCAGCCCCAGCATTTT. It is translated as CASSERGWNQPQHF.

The chain combines TRBV4-3 with TRBJ2-1; D is unresolved. The CDR3 contains 15 residues. Germline V lookup: CDR1 LGHNA, CDR2 YSLEER. Trimming left V 0 bases short and J 0 bases short, with 6 bases between. The CDR3 sequence is CASSQDRLSYNEQFF. The DNA of the CDR3 is TGCGCCAGCAGCCAAGACCGGCTCTCCTACAATGAGCAGTTCTTC.

The chain carries TRBV11-2 and TRBJ2-5, with 7 bases matching TRBD2. Per the germline V gene, CDR1 is SGHAT and CDR2 is FQNNGV. This CDR3 contains 17 residues. V trimming: 1 base; J trimming: 2 bases; junction bases outside the gene matches: 10. The CDR3 nucleotides are TGTGCCAGCAGCTTAGGCCGGTACGGGAGGCGTCAAGAGACCCAGTACTTC. It codes for CASSLGRYGRRQETQYF.

This chain links TRBV10-1 with TRBJ1-4; D not resolved. CDR3 length: 13 residues. V lost 3 bases to trimming and J lost 7 bases, with 9 bases between them. The V gene's germline CDR1 is WNHNN and CDR2 SYGVQD (reference sequence). The CDR3 spells CASSDIGGEKLFF. CDR3 bases: TGCGCCAGCAGTGACATTGGAGGTGAAAAACTGTTTTTT.

The genes are TRBV4-3 and TRBJ2-1, with D perhaps matching TRBD2 (6 bases). The V end was cut by 0 bases, the J end by 1 base, with 7 bases between. CDR1 and CDR2 from the germline V gene are LGHNA and YSLEER. This CDR3 has 15 amino acids. In DNA, the CDR3 is TGCGCCAGCAGCCAAGAGCGGGAATCCTACAATGAGCAGTTCTTC. Translation: CASSQERESYNEQFF.

The chain has TRBV11-1 and TRBJ2-1; 10 bases fit TRBD2. The CDR3 has 17 residues. The V and J ends lost 0 bases and 5 bases, in that order; junction bases with no gene match: 7. CDR1 and CDR2 from the germline V gene are SGHAT and FQDESV (reference sequence). The CDR3 loop is CASSLALAGNRNNEQFF. The CDR3 DNA sequence: TGTGCCAGCAGCTTAGCACTAGCGGGAAATCGTAACAATGAGCAGTTCTTC.

The chain employs TRBV5-1 and TRBJ2-7; 10 bases line up with TRBD1. Germline trimming cut 2 bases from V and 6 bases from J; bases unmatched to any gene: 5. The CDR3 has 14 residues. Germline CDR1 SGHRS, CDR2 YFSETQ. The CDR3 loop reads CASSLAGQGLEQYF. CDR3 in DNA: TGCGCCAGCAGCTTAGCGGGACAGGGGCTCGAGCAGTACTTC.

The genes are TRBV7-9 and TRBJ2-7; unclear D gene. The V gene lost 0 bases and the J gene lost 2 bases, with 8 bases spanning the gap. The CDR3 has 14 residues. From germline, CDR1 is SEHNR and CDR2 FQNEAQ (reference sequence). In DNA form, the CDR3 reads TGTGCCAGCAGCTTAGCTGGAATCCCCTACGAGCAGTACTTC. It codes for CASSLAGIPYEQYF.

The chain is built from TRBV5-4 and TRBJ2-7, with 8 nucleotides matching TRBD2. Trimming cost V 1 base and J 5 bases; bases outside gene matches: 5. The germline CDR1 and CDR2 sequences are SGHNT and YYREEE (reference sequence). CDR3 length equals 14 residues. CDR3 protein: CASSLTGGPNEQYF. The CDR3 coding sequence is TGTGCCAGCAGCTTGACGGGAGGGCCTAACGAGCAGTACTTC. The variable domain in full, with the rest retrieved from reference TRBV5-4 and TRBJ2-7, is ETGVTQSPTHLIKTRGQQVTLRCSSQSGHNTVSWYQQALGQGPQFIFQYYREEENGRGNFPPRFSGLQFPNYSSELNVNALELDDSALYLCASSLTGGPNEQYFGPGTRLTVT.